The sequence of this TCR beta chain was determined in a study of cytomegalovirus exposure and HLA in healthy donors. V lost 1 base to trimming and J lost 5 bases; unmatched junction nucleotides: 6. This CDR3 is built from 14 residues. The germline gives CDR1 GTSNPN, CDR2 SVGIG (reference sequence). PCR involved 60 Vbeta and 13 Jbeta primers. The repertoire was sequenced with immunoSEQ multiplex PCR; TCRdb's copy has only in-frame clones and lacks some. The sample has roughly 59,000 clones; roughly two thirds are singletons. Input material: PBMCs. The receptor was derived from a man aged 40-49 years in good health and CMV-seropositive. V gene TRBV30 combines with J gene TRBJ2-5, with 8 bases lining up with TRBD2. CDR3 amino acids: CAWSDSGRGETQYF. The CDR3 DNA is TGTGCCTGGAGTGACAGCGGGAGAGGGGAGACCCAGTACTTC.